This T cell receptor (beta chain) was found in a study of blood T cell repertoires in COVID-19. Study background: T cells, B-cell-depleted T cells, or PBMCs provided the cDNA or gDNA that served as material.

The authors' processing: Reference gene primer amplification yielded estimated nucleated cell counts. The table came from immunoSEQ multiplex PCR; TCRdb's copy has only in-frame clones and leaves some out. D and trimming come from the DNA, and the V and J calls and clone size come from that table. The sample lists under 250,000 clones; about 88% were seen once. The CDR3 sequence is 15 residues long. The germline CDR1 and CDR2 sequences are MGHDK and SYGVNS. V was clipped by 5 bases and J by 7 bases; unmatched bases: 8. Sequencing was done on a sample of peripheral blood. The chain recombines TRBV25-1 with TRBJ2-2; 9 bases are a match to TRBD2. This sequence was found in a woman in her sixties or seventies with acute or convalescent COVID-19. As DNA, the CDR3 is TGTGCCAGCAGTCTAACTAGCGGGCGCATCGGGGAGCTGTTTTTT. It codes for CASSLTSGRIGELFF. Full variable domain (outside the CDR3, taken from reference TRBV25-1 and TRBJ2-2): EADIYQTPRYLVIGTGKKITLECSQTMGHDKMYWYQQDPGMELHLIHYSYGVNSTEKGDLSSESTVSRIRTEHFPLTLESARPSHTSQYLCASSLTSGRIGELFFGEGSRLTVL.